This T cell receptor beta chain is from a study of T cells in Graves' hyperthyroidism and ophthalmopathy. The PBMCs had their origin in 10 ml of fresh peripheral blood. This clonotype was seen more than once but under ten times. Amplification of TCR beta CDR3 regions was performed using RNA transcripts as template. A set of HTBI primers served as the primers for a first-round RT-PCR of the TCR CDR3. TCRdb reprocessed the multiplex PCR reads with MiXCR, giving one entry per CDR3 protein. The table includes about 720,000 distinct CDR3 sequences, 15% to 20% detected once. This receptor was obtained from a woman between 45 and 65 years old with Graves' hyperthyroidism that later progressed to Graves' ophthalmopathy. Sequencing was carried out using blood.

In DNA, the CDR3 is TGTGCCAGCAGGCAGGGGGCAGAGACCCAGTACTTC. It yields the protein CASRQGAETQYF. The chain has TRBV6-1 and TRBJ2-5; 8 bases align to TRBD1. The ends lost 6 bases at V and 4 bases at J; junction bases unmatched: 1. The CDR3 contains 12 residues. CDR1 is MNHNS and CDR2 is SASEGT in the germline V gene.